This T cell receptor (beta chain) came from a study of neurological immune-mediated disorders. The time point is: longitudinal time-point 2. TCRdb ran MiXCR on the 5' RACE reads and lists one entry per CDR3 protein. The data show approximately 85,000 distinct CDR3 sequences, under 15% seen once. Germline V gene lookup returns CDR1 SGHRS and CDR2 YFSETQ. Germline trimming cut 4 bases from V and 2 bases from J; bases unmatched to any gene: 6. This CDR3 has 15 residues. This clonotype was seen repeatedly, ten times or more. This clonotype originated in a female donor with HTLV-1-associated myelopathy (HAM/TSP). J is TRBJ1-2 and V is TRBV5-1; 9 bases are shared with TRBD1. Sequenced: PBMCs. The CDR3 DNA sequence: TGCGCCAGCAGCCCGGAGGGACAGGGCAACTATGGCTACACCTTC. Amino acids: CASSPEGQGNYGYTF. Variable domain in full (rest from reference TRBV5-1 and TRBJ1-2): KAGVTQTPRYLIKTRGQQVTLSCSPISGHRSVSWYQQTPGQGLQFLFEYFSETQRNKGNFPGRFSGRQFSNSRSEMNVSTLELGDSALYLCASSPEGQGNYGYTFGSGTRLTVV.